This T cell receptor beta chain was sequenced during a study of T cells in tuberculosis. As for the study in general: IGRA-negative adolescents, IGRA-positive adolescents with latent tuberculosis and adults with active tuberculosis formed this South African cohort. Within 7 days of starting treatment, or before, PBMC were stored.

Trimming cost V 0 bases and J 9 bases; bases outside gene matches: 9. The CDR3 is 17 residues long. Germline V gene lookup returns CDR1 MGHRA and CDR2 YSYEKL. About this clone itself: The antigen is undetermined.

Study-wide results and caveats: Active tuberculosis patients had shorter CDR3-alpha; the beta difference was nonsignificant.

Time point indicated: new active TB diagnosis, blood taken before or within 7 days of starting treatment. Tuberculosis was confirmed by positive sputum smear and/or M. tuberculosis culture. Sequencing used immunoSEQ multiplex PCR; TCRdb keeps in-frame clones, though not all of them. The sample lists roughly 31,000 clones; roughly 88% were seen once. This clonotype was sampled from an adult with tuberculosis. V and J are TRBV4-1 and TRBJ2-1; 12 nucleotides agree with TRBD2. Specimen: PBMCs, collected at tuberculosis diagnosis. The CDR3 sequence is CASSQDLAGGPLGEQFF. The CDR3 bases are TGCGCCAGCAGCCAAGATCTAGCGGGAGGGCCTTTGGGTGAGCAGTTCTTC.